Presented here are 20 T cell receptor beta chains from one specimen sequenced in a study of OX40 agonist ivuxolimab in advanced cancers. Assay used: immunoSEQ multiplex PCR; TCRdb lists only in-frame clones, some missing. The sample has 75,000 to 100,000 clones, roughly nine tenths seen once. The material sequenced was CD4+ or CD8+ T cells sorted from blood, taken in a trial of the OX40 agonist ivuxolimab. The receptors originated from an adult with an advanced solid tumor such as melanoma, head and neck, liver or kidney cancer.

This clone has a handful of counts. The chain uses TRBV28 and TRBJ2-7, with D perhaps being TRBD1 or TRBD2 (7 bases each). From germline, CDR1 is MDHEN and CDR2 SYDVKM. This CDR3 contains 15 residues. V shed 7 bases and J shed 3 bases, with 19 bases lying between them. The CDR3 region has the DNA TGTGCCAGCACCCCAGGGGGGGCAGGAGACTACGAGCAGTACTTC. Amino acid sequence: CASTPGGAGDYEQYF.

The chain recombines TRBV19 with TRBJ1-1, with D maybe TRBD1 (6 bases). V lost 7 bases, J lost 4 bases, and 19 bases lay in between. The CDR3 extends over 15 amino acids. From germline, CDR1 is LNHDA and CDR2 SQIVND (reference sequence). CDR3 residues: CASTPWDTLSTEAFF. The CDR3 coding sequence is TGTGCCAGTACCCCGTGGGACACCCTGAGCACTGAAGCTTTCTTT.

This chain joins TRBV7-2 and TRBJ2-7, with D hard to call. This CDR3 is 12 amino acids long. Germline V CDR1 and CDR2: SGHTA, FQGNSA. The ends were cut back, 3 bases at V and 2 bases at J, with 5 bases in the middle. CDR3: CASSLTTYEQYF. CDR3 sequence (DNA): TGTGCCAGCAGCTTGACCACCTACGAGCAGTACTTC. The full variable domain, its missing parts supplied by reference TRBV7-2 and TRBJ2-7, is GAGVSQSPSNKVTEKGKDVELRCDPISGHTALYWYRQSLGQGLEFLIYFQGNSAPDKSGLPSDRFSAERTGGSVSTLTIQRTQQEDSAVYLCASSLTTYEQYFGPGTRLTVT.

This chain links TRBV5-6 with TRBJ2-2; TRBD2 agrees at 13 bases. Losses at the gene ends were 4 bases for V and 7 bases for J; bases not matched to a gene: 4. This CDR3 has 15 amino acids. Germline V gene data show CDR1 as SGHDT and CDR2 as YYEEEE. In DNA, the CDR3 is TGTGCCAGCAGCCCCGGGACTAGCGGGATCGGGGAGCTGTTTTTT. The encoded protein is CASSPGTSGIGELFF.

This CDR3 is CASSQSIGGKGDGELFF. DNA for the CDR3: TGCGCCAGCAGCCAAAGTATCGGGGGGAAAGGCGACGGGGAGCTGTTTTTT. The chain has TRBV4-3 and TRBJ2-2; 7 nucleotides align to TRBD2. CDR1 and CDR2 (germline): LGHNA, YSLEER. This CDR3 has 17 amino acids. Losses at the gene ends were 2 bases for V and 7 bases for J; bases not matched to a gene: 13.

This clone was counted only a few times. The CDR3 is CASSIRAGMTYNEQFF. The CDR3 DNA sequence: TGTGCCAGTAGTATACGTGCAGGGATGACCTACAATGAGCAGTTCTTC. V usage is TRBV19 and J usage is TRBJ2-1; D possibly corresponds to TRBD1 (5 bases). Germline lookup yields CDR1 LNHDA and CDR2 SQIVND (reference sequence). The germline V and J ends were trimmed by 2 bases and 2 bases, with 13 bases remaining between them. The CDR3 has 16 amino acids.

The genes are TRBV12-1 and TRBJ2-1; the listed D gene, TRBD2, was not tested against the DNA. TRBV12-1 is a pseudogene locus. CDR3 length equals 14 residues. In DNA form, the CDR3 reads TGTGCCATTCTGGGACTAGCGTTATACAATGAGCAGTTCTTC. Translating gives CAILGLALYNEQFF.

This sequence joins TRBV5-6 and TRBJ2-5; 7 bases are a match to TRBD1. Germline lookup yields CDR1 SGHDT and CDR2 YYEEEE. Losses at the gene ends were 7 bases for V and 2 bases for J; bases not matched to a gene: 8. This CDR3 is 14 amino acids long. The CDR3 DNA follows: TGTGCCAGCCGGACAGGTGTCCAGCAAGAGACCCAGTACTTC. Translated, it gives CASRTGVQQETQYF.

The count of this clone is one. J is TRBJ2-5 and V is TRBV7-2; the match to TRBD1 covers 8 bases. V shed 2 bases and J 3 bases; nucleotides not matched to a gene: 5. The CDR3 has 15 residues. Germline V gene sequence: CDR1 SGHTA, CDR2 FQGNSA. The CDR3 DNA reads as TGTGCCAGCAGCTTAAGACACAGGGGGAAAGAGACCCAGTACTTC. Protein sequence: CASSLRHRGKETQYF.

This chain connects TRBV10-3 to TRBJ2-3; 11 nucleotides agree with TRBD2. V dropped 7 bases and J dropped 4; count of bases not matched to a gene: 13. The germline gives CDR1 ENHRY, CDR2 SYGVKD. This CDR3 is 17 amino acids long. The CDR3 nucleotides read TGTGCCATCAACGCGGGCCTGGGACTAGCGGACGCAGATACGCAGTATTTT. Its protein product is CAINAGLGLADADTQYF.

The chain combines TRBV5-4 with TRBJ1-3; 12 bases map to TRBD1. CDR1 is SGHNT and CDR2 is YYREEE in the germline V gene (reference sequence). V trimming: 4 bases; J trimming: 4 bases; junction bases outside the gene matches: 12. This CDR3 has 18 amino acids. CDR3 protein: CASSRGTGGAGSGNTIYF. CDR3 DNA: TGTGCCAGCAGCCGCGGGACAGGGGGCGCGGGTTCGGGAAACACCATATATTTT.

The CDR3 spells CASRPGGTDTQYF. CDR3 coding DNA: TGTGCCAGCAGACCGGGAGGCACAGATACGCAGTATTTT. The V gene is TRBV2, the J gene TRBJ2-3, with a weak D call TRBD2 (6 bases). CDR1 is SNHLY and CDR2 is FYNNEI in the germline V gene. The CDR3 has 13 residues. V shed 6 bases and J shed 1 base, with 8 bases lying between them. The whole variable domain, filled in from reference TRBV2 and TRBJ2-3, reads EPEVTQTPSHQVTQMGQEVILRCVPISNHLYFYWYRQILGQKVEFLVSFYNNEISEKSEIFDDQFSVERPDGSNFTLKIRSTKLEDSAMYFCASRPGGTDTQYFGPGTRLTVL.

The gene calls are TRBV5-4 and TRBJ2-2; D unresolved. This CDR3 contains 13 residues. The germline gives CDR1 SGHNT, CDR2 YYREEE (reference sequence). Trimming pared 1 base from V and 4 bases from J, leaving 5 bases between. CDR3 sequence (DNA): TGTGCCAGCAGCTTGCATAGCACCGGGGAGCTGTTTTTT. This translates into CASSLHSTGELFF.

V gene TRBV28 combines with J gene TRBJ1-2; possibly TRBD1 for D (6 bases). V was shortened by 6 bases and J by 8 bases, with 16 bases between the two germline ends. Per germline, CDR1 MDHEN and CDR2 SYDVKM. The CDR3 consists of 13 residues. CDR3 nucleotide sequence: TGTGCCAGCAGGGAACAGGGCCTTTTGGGCTACACCTTC. Protein product: CASREQGLLGYTF.

The chain recombines TRBV29-1 with TRBJ1-4; D remains ambiguous. Germline V gene lookup returns CDR1 SQVTM and CDR2 ANQGSEA. V was trimmed by 7 bases and J by 2 bases, leaving 11 bases between them. CDR3 size: 13 residues. CDR3 DNA: TGCAGCGCTTTAACGGGTACTAATGAAAAACTGTTTTTT. Translating gives CSALTGTNEKLFF.

The gene calls are TRBV19 and TRBJ2-7, with D perhaps assigned TRBD1 or TRBD2 (5 bases each). CDR1 and CDR2 from the germline V gene are LNHDA and SQIVND (reference sequence). Trimming took 5 bases from V and 4 from J, leaving 21 bases between them. This CDR3 contains 16 residues. CDR3 in DNA: TGTGCCAGTAGTCCTCCGGGACGCCAATCCCCTTACGAGCAGTACTTC. This sequence encodes CASSPPGRQSPYEQYF. The full variable domain, its missing parts supplied by reference TRBV19 and TRBJ2-7, is DGGITQSPKYLFRKEGQNVTLSCEQNLNHDAMYWYRQDPGQGLRLIYYSQIVNDFQKGDIAEGYSVSREKKESFPLTVTSAQKNPTAFYLCASSPPGRQSPYEQYFGPGTRLTVT.

The chain is built from TRBV7-2 and TRBJ2-5; 13 positions agree with TRBD2. Trimming took 0 bases from V and 5 from J; bases not matched to a gene: 12. From germline, CDR1 is SGHTA and CDR2 FQGNSA. The CDR3 spans 19 residues. For the CDR3, the DNA is TGTGCCAGCAGCTTAGCGGGACTAGCGGGAAGTATTGCGTTCGAGACCCAGTACTTC. Protein: CASSLAGLAGSIAFETQYF.

The rearrangement joins TRBV5-5 to TRBJ1-5; the D gene is possibly TRBD1 (5 bases). From germline, CDR1 is SGHKS and CDR2 YYEKEE (reference sequence). V was shortened by 4 bases and J by 0 bases, with 11 bases between the two germline ends. CDR3 length: 15 residues. The CDR3 is CASSVGPNSNQPQHF. The CDR3 DNA reads TGTGCCAGCAGCGTGGGACCAAATAGCAATCAGCCCCAGCATTTT.

The V call is TRBV11-2, the J call TRBJ2-1; no clear D. The CDR3 covers 14 residues. V gave up 5 bases and J gave up 0 bases, with 8 bases separating them. Germline-derived CDR1 and CDR2 are SGHAT and FQNNGV. The CDR3 DNA follows: TGTGCCAGCAGCCCCGACAACTCCTACAATGAGCAGTTCTTC. Amino acids: CASSPDNSYNEQFF.

This chain links TRBV4-2 with TRBJ2-7; weak D call: TRBD1 (6 bases). CDR1 LGHNA and CDR2 YNFKEQ come from the germline V gene. The CDR3 is 14 amino acids. The V and J ends lost 3 bases and 5 bases respectively, with 14 bases between them. CDR3 loop: CASSQVTGPNEQYF. CDR3 in DNA: TGTGCCAGCAGCCAGGTAACAGGGCCTAACGAGCAGTACTTC.